These 5 T cell receptor beta chains were all obtained from the same sample, sequenced in a study of EBV T-cell therapy then PD-1 blockade in nasopharyngeal carcinoma. These receptors' targets are unknown. This table comes from immunoSEQ multiplex PCR, and its TCRdb copy is limited to in-frame clones, with some not included. The sample has approximately 23,000 clones, over 65% seen once; the top ten hold 24%. Regarding treatment: AdE1-LMPpoly-expanded autologous EBV-specific T-cell therapy followed by anti-PD-1 nivolumab. The sequencing here drew on CD8+ T cells from blood, taken at day -245 from a patient whose treatment included autologous EBV-specific T cells and nivolumab. The receptors originated from a man in his forties with nasopharyngeal carcinoma.

V and J are TRBV27 and TRBJ2-7; weak D call: TRBD2 (5 bases). Trimming took off 2 bases at V and 7 bases at J, with 15 bases between the two ends. The germline CDR1 and CDR2 sequences are MNHEY and SMNVEV (reference sequence). The CDR3 length is 14 residues. The CDR3 protein is CASSLGSSPREQYF. The CDR3 DNA reads as TGTGCCAGCAGTTTAGGGTCTAGCCCGCGTGAGCAGTACTTC.

The chain is built from TRBV4-1 and TRBJ1-4, with D maybe TRBD1 (5 bases). CDR1 is MGHRA and CDR2 is YSYEKL in the germline V gene. This CDR3 comprises 16 residues. Trimming pared 4 bases from V and 4 bases from J, leaving 16 bases between. The CDR3 DNA sequence: TGCGCCAGCAGCCCCCACTCGGGGGTCGATAATGAAAAACTGTTTTTT. Translated: CASSPHSGVDNEKLFF.

The gene calls are TRBV4-3 and TRBJ2-1; tentatively, D is TRBD1 (6 bases). The germline gives CDR1 LGHNA, CDR2 YSLEER. This CDR3 contains 15 residues. The germline V and J ends were trimmed by 4 bases and 5 bases, with 15 bases remaining between them. The CDR3: CASSPLRGINNEQFF. The CDR3 DNA reads TGCGCCAGCAGCCCCCTTAGGGGGATAAACAATGAGCAGTTCTTC.

In this sample, this clone turned up a few times. The chain recombines TRBV20-1 with TRBJ2-7; unclear D gene. V shed 3 bases and J shed 1 base, with 7 bases lying between them. Germline V gene data show CDR1 as DFQATT and CDR2 as SNEGSKA (reference sequence). The CDR3 contains 12 residues. CDR3 nucleotide sequence: TGCAGTGCTAGTGGAAAGTCCTACGAGCAGTACTTC. Protein product: CSASGKSYEQYF.

This clone was counted between two and nine times. The rearrangement joins TRBV6-4 to TRBJ1-6, with D tentatively TRBD1 (6 bases). The germline gives CDR1 MRHNA, CDR2 SNTAGT. The V and J ends lost 4 bases and 6 bases respectively, with 10 bases between them. The CDR3 consists of 14 residues. CDR3 amino acids: CASSVQGFNSPLHF. DNA of the CDR3: TGTGCCAGCAGTGTACAGGGTTTTAATTCACCCCTCCACTTT.